This T cell receptor (beta chain) appears in the sequencing data of a study of tumor and adjacent non-tumor tissue in lung cancer (dated by TCRdb to 2016 to 2019). As for the study more broadly: By cancer type, the cohort comprised 11 to 12 adenocarcinoma patients, 2 squamous cell carcinoma patients and 1 small cell lung cancer patient. TCRbeta CDR3 sequencing was performed on a few dozen paired specimens, with one tumor sample and one normal lung sample collected per patient. Sequencing generated a total of around 120 million productive TCRbeta reads, averaging approximately 4 million reads per sample. Using bulk TCRbeta repertoires from over 14 lung cancer patients, the study set lung tumor tissue side by side with matched distant non-tumor lung tissue. The approximately 15 enrolled patients, of whom some 10 were men and 5 were women, were aged about 31 to 76 years and were diagnosed with TNM stage I to III disease. Study-wide conclusions, independent of this receptor: TCR diversity was significantly higher in younger patients, and greater tumor TCR diversity was associated with shorter overall survival and shorter disease-free survival. Tumor tissue showed significantly higher TCR diversity (inverse Simpson) than normal lung tissue, at about 410 vs 180 (P = 0.0075, Mann-Whitney U test). In normal lung, the top 100 clones accounted for a significantly larger cumulative share of the repertoire than in tumor tissue. The methods do not name the sequencing platform or mention unique molecular identifiers. The cohort had only approximately 16 patients, and the authors noted that larger samples and more detailed clinical data are needed. Peripheral blood was not sequenced, so blood TCRbeta repertoires were not examined in the lung cancer patients of the study.

Bulk unsorted tissue served as the source for RNA extraction, and RNA quality was assessed using a NanoDrop ND-1000 and an Agilent 2100. Distant non-tumor tissue taken more than 3 cm from the tumor edge was used as the normal lung sample. Newly diagnosed lung cancer patients without prior chemotherapy who had been admitted for thoracic surgery in China between August and November 2014 were enrolled as donors. Patients who had received previous radiotherapy or chemotherapy, or who had another concurrent cancer, were excluded from the study. Pieces of surgical tissue measuring roughly 1-2.3 cm3 were kept in RNAlater solution and stored at -80 degrees C until use. Regarding this clonotype: What antigen it recognizes has not been identified. The sample holds no much larger clone one base away, and base qualities are not on file.

The library was produced with multiplex PCR. Data came from an Illumina HiSeq 2500. TCRbeta libraries were constructed through three rounds of nested PCR with primers (Table S4) according to protocols adapted from ARM-PCR. Before sequencing, PCR products of 200-500 bp were excised from the gel and purified with the QIAquick gel extraction kit. In the paper's pipeline: Trimmomatic was used to clean the reads, FLASH was used to merge the reads into complete CDR3 sequences, and MiTCR was used to assign the reads to V(D)J germline segments. Clonal diversity was computed as the inverse Simpson's index with VDJtools. In-frame sequences without a premature stop codon were defined as productive reads. Starting from the raw public reads, TCRdb applied fastp trimming at Q25, assembled clones with MiXCR and retained in-frame beta chains. Here each entry gathers all rows of one CDR3 protein and keeps the most common genes and DNA. V and J calls and clone size were set by TCRdb, not the authors. The sample table lists approximately 100,000 distinct CDR3 sequences, about 60% of them with a count of one. The top ten hold roughly a fifth of the sample.

Relative to germline, V is 7 bases shorter and J is 3 bases shorter, with 14 bases between their ends. The germline V gene (reference sequence) supplies CDR1 SGHNT and CDR2 YYREEE. Reading from cysteine to phenylalanine, the CDR3 counts 15 amino acids. The DNA shown is the 45-base CDR3, in frame from base 1. The sequence joins TRBV5-4 to TRBJ2-6; the D gene is tentatively TRBD1 or TRBD2, each matching 6 bases. Sequencing used distant non-tumor lung tissue. The clonotype was recovered from a man aged 30-40 years with non-small cell lung cancer. The DNA sequence is as follows: TGTGCCAGCGCCCCGGGGGCACATGGGGCCAACGTCCTGACTTTC. It translates as CASAPGAHGANVLTF.